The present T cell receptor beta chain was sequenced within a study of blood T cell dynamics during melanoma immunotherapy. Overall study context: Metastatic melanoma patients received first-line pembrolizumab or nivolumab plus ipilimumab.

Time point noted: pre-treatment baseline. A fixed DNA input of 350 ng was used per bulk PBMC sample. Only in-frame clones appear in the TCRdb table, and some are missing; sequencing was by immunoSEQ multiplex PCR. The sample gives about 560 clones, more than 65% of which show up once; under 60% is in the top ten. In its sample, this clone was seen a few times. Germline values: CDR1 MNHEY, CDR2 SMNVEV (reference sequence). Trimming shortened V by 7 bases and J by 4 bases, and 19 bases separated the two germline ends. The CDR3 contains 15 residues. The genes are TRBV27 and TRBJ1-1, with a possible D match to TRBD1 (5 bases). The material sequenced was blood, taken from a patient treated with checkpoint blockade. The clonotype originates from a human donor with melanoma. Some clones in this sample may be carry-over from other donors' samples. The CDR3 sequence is CASNSLGAGGTEAFF. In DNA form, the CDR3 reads TGTGCCAGCAATAGTTTAGGGGCCGGAGGCACTGAAGCTTTCTTT.